The clone carrying this TCR beta chain was seen ten or more times. Amplification targeted the TCR beta CDR3 regions, with RNA transcripts as the source material. RT-PCR with HTBI primers came first, then second-round multiplex PCR. TCRdb re-analysed the multiplex PCR reads in MiXCR, keeping a single row per CDR3 protein. The sample yields about 220,000 distinct CDR3 sequences, about 22% seen once. The data are from a study of Graves' ophthalmopathy and Graves' hyperthyroidism. V was pared by 0 bases and J by 5 bases, with 13 bases between. Germline assignment: CDR1 MNHEY and CDR2 SMNVEV (reference sequence). CDR3 length equals 15 residues.

The sequence was obtained from a woman aged 45-65 years with Graves' ophthalmopathy. Sequenced input: peripheral blood. The chain recombines TRBV27 with TRBJ2-5; D unclear. Here the CDR3 DNA reads TGTGCCAGCAGTTTATCCGGCAGGAGTATTGAGACCCAGTACTTC. It is translated as CASSLSGRSIETQYF.